A selection of T cell receptor beta chains follows, all from one sample in a study of cytomegalovirus exposure and HLA in healthy donors. Sequencing was performed with immunoSEQ multiplex PCR; in TCRdb, only in-frame clones are kept and a portion is missing. This repertoire shows 150,000 or so clones, 75% to 85% found once; its top ten account for 2% to 2.5%. The sequenced sample consisted of PBMCs. These receptor sequences come from a man aged 50-60 years in good health and CMV-seronegative. CDR3s include the opening cysteine and the closing phenylalanine or tryptophan. The order of the fields is clone size, V gene, J gene, D gene, CDR3 protein, CDR3 DNA. D genes are given only for firm matches. Clone size is given for some rows only: seen once, a few or many times, or a class if the clone is expanded.

.	TRBV5-1	TRBJ1-6	.	CASRAVDSPLHF	TGCGCCAGCAGAGCTGTTGATTCACCCCTCCACTTT
.	TRBV7-3	TRBJ2-3	TRBD1	CASSPTGVSTDTQYF	TGTGCCAGCAGCCCAACAGGGGTTAGCACAGATACGCAGTATTTT
.	TRBV5-4	TRBJ1-6	TRBD1	CASSLGDRGGNSPLHF	TGTGCCAGCAGCTTGGGGGACAGGGGGGGGAATTCACCCCTCCACTTT
.	TRBV4-2	TRBJ2-5	TRBD2	CASQTSGGAGETQYF	TGTGCCAGCCAGACTAGCGGGGGGGCCGGAGAGACCCAGTACTTC
.	TRBV19	TRBJ2-7	.	CASSISPDSYEQYF	TGTGCCAGTAGTATCTCTCCTGACAGCTACGAGCAGTACTTC
few	TRBV19	TRBJ2-3	.	CASSIQSGPTDTQYF	TGTGCCAGTAGTATACAGTCTGGGCCGACAGATACGCAGTATTTT
.	TRBV29-1	TRBJ2-7	TRBD2	CSVAPRLAGDFGEQYF	TGCAGCGTTGCTCCCCGACTAGCGGGAGACTTCGGCGAGCAGTACTTC
.	TRBV6-6	TRBJ2-1	.	CASALGNEQFF	TGTGCCAGCGCACTTGGCAATGAGCAGTTCTTC
.	TRBV5-1	TRBJ2-4	TRBD1	CASSPGTGENIQYF	TGCGCCAGCAGCCCAGGAACAGGGGAAAACATTCAGTACTTC
.	TRBV5-4	TRBJ2-3	TRBD2	CASSLAGTSGADTQYF	TGTGCCAGCAGCTTGGCCGGGACTAGCGGAGCAGATACGCAGTATTTT
.	TRBV30	TRBJ1-1	TRBD1	CAWRRTGVITEAFF	TGTGCCTGGAGGAGGACAGGGGTAATAACTGAAGCTTTCTTT
.	TRBV7-2	TRBJ2-5	.	CAGSLAQAQETQYF	TGTGCCGGCAGCCTAGCGCAAGCTCAAGAGACCCAGTACTTC
many	TRBV2	TRBJ1-1	.	CASGTYTEAFF	TGTGCCAGCGGGACTTACACTGAAGCTTTCTTT
.	TRBV19	TRBJ1-5	.	CASSIRRQQHQPQHF	TGTGCCAGTAGTATCCGAAGACAGCAGCATCAGCCCCAGCATTTT
.	TRBV7-9	TRBJ2-3	.	CASSLMQSTDTQYF	TGTGCCAGCAGCTTAATGCAGAGCACAGATACGCAGTATTTT
.	TRBV14	TRBJ2-5	TRBD1	CASSHRTGRFKETQYF	TGTGCCAGCAGCCATCGGACAGGGAGATTCAAAGAGACCCAGTACTTC
few	TRBV9	TRBJ1-1	.	CASSPRAGDTEAFF	TGTGCCAGCAGCCCGAGGGCAGGGGATACTGAAGCTTTCTTT
.	TRBV11-2	TRBJ2-7	TRBD2	CASSLFLAGGSYSYEQYF	TGTGCCAGCAGCTTATTCCTAGCGGGAGGGTCCTACTCCTACGAGCAGTACTTC
few	TRBV5-1	TRBJ1-5	.	CASSLSEGEPQHF	TGCGCCAGCAGCTTGTCGGAAGGGGAGCCCCAGCATTTT
once	TRBV19	TRBJ2-5	.	CASSRGQQETQYF	TGTGCCAGTAGCAGAGGACAGCAAGAGACCCAGTACTTC
.	TRBV29-1	TRBJ1-2	.	CSVRQASNYGYTF	TGCAGCGTTCGGCAGGCCTCCAACTATGGCTACACCTTC
.	TRBV5-5	TRBJ1-2	.	CASSLAGSGALSYGYTF	TGTGCCAGCAGCTTGGCCGGGAGCGGGGCTTTATCGTATGGCTACACCTTC
.	TRBV14	TRBJ1-1	.	CASSQVWAVNTEAFF	TGTGCCAGCAGCCAAGTATGGGCAGTGAACACTGAAGCTTTCTTT
.	TRBV6-1	TRBJ1-4	.	CASSERQGEKLFF	TGTGCCAGCAGTGAAAGGCAGGGGGAAAAACTGTTTTTT
.	TRBV30	TRBJ1-2	TRBD1	CAWRGTGGVDGYTF	TGTGCCTGGAGGGGGACAGGGGGCGTAGATGGCTACACCTTC
.	TRBV6-5	TRBJ2-2	TRBD2	CASRKRGGNTGELFF	TGTGCCAGCAGAAAGCGGGGGGGCAACACCGGGGAGCTGTTTTTT
.	TRBV19	TRBJ2-1	.	CASSIYNEQFF	TGTGCCAGTAGCATTTACAATGAGCAGTTCTTC
.	TRBV5-1	TRBJ2-1	.	CASSKSNSYNEQFF	TGCGCCAGCAGCAAATCTAACTCCTACAATGAGCAGTTCTTC
.	TRBV11-3	TRBJ2-7	.	CASSQGDFSYEQYF	TGTGCCAGCAGCCAAGGGGACTTCTCCTACGAGCAGTACTTC
.	TRBV10-1	TRBJ2-1	TRBD2	CASSESGSTYEQFF	TGCGCCAGCAGTGAGAGCGGGAGTACTTATGAGCAGTTCTTC
.	TRBV7-8	TRBJ1-1	.	CASSLGRRNTEAFF	TGTGCCAGCAGCTTAGGCAGGCGGAACACTGAAGCTTTCTTT
.	TRBV6-5	TRBJ1-1	.	CASSYPGTSEAFF	TGTGCCAGCAGTTACCCCGGGACTTCCGAAGCTTTCTTT
.	TRBV2	TRBJ1-5	TRBD1	CASRYETGGGQPQHF	TGTGCCAGCAGGTATGAGACAGGGGGCGGGCAGCCCCAGCATTTT
.	TRBV10-1	TRBJ2-3	TRBD2	CASSEIAGGPKDTQYF	TGCGCCAGCAGTGAGATTGCGGGAGGGCCGAAGGATACGCAGTATTTT
.	TRBV19	TRBJ1-2	.	CASTPRGESYGYTF	TGTGCCAGTACCCCCCGTGGGGAGAGCTATGGCTACACCTTC
.	TRBV5-1	TRBJ2-7	TRBD1	CASSRTGGNSYEQYF	TGCGCCAGCAGCAGGACAGGGGGCAATTCCTACGAGCAGTACTTC
.	TRBV18	TRBJ1-2	TRBD1	CASSPGQGANYGYTF	TGTGCCAGCTCACCAGGACAGGGGGCTAACTATGGCTACACCTTC
.	TRBV5-4	TRBJ1-1	.	CASSFLTGQNTEAFF	TGTGCCAGCAGCTTTCTGACAGGCCAGAACACTGAAGCTTTCTTT
.	TRBV7-2	TRBJ2-1	TRBD2	CASSYSSGRWVEQFF	TGTGCCAGCAGCTATTCTAGCGGGAGATGGGTTGAGCAGTTCTTC
.	TRBV6-5	TRBJ2-5	.	CASSSRMQETQYF	TGTGCCAGCAGTTCCAGGATGCAAGAGACCCAGTACTTC
.	TRBV6-5	TRBJ2-7	TRBD2	CASKTSGGAYEQYF	TGTGCCAGCAAAACTAGCGGGGGGGCCTACGAGCAGTACTTC
.	TRBV10-2	TRBJ2-2	.	CASSNGRQNTGELFF	TGCGCCAGCAGTAATGGGCGCCAGAACACCGGGGAGCTGTTTTTT
once	TRBV18	TRBJ2-1	TRBD2	CASSSLAGSNEQFF	TGTGCCAGCTCAAGCCTAGCGGGAAGCAATGAGCAGTTCTTC
.	TRBV10-3	TRBJ2-2	TRBD1	CAISDPTGDNTGELFF	TGTGCCATCAGTGACCCGACAGGGGACAACACCGGGGAGCTGTTTTTT
.	TRBV10-1	TRBJ2-2	.	CASSRLEGTGELFF	TGCGCCAGCAGCAGACTAGAGGGAACCGGGGAGCTGTTTTTT
few	TRBV18	TRBJ2-7	TRBD2	CASRTSGVTYEQYF	TGTGCCAGCCGGACTAGCGGGGTTACCTACGAGCAGTACTTC
.	TRBV15	TRBJ1-2	.	CATSRDRVDYGYTF	TGTGCCACCAGCAGAGACAGGGTAGACTATGGCTACACCTTC